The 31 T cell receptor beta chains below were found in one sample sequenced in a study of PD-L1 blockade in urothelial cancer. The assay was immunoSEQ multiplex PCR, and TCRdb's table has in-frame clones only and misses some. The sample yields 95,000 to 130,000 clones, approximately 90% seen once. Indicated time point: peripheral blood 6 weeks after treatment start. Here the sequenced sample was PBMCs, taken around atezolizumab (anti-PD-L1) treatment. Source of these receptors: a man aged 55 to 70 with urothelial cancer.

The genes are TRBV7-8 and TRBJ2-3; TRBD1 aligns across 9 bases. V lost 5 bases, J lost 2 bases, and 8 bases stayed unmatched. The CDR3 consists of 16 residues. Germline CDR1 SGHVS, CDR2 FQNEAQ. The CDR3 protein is CASSPRDRDTTDTQYF. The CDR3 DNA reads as TGTGCCAGCAGCCCTAGGGACAGGGATACCACAGATACGCAGTATTTT.

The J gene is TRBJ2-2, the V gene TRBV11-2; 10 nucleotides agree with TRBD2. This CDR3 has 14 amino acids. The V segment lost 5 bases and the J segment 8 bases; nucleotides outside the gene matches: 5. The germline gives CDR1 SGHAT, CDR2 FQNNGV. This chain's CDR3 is CASSPQRGGGELFF. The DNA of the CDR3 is TGTGCCAGCAGCCCCCAGCGGGGGGGTGGGGAGCTGTTTTTT.

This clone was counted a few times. The chain's CDR3 is CASSKGGSPLHF. For the CDR3, the DNA is TGTGCCAGCAGCAAAGGGGGCTCACCCCTCCACTTT. The chain combines TRBV14 with TRBJ1-6; 7 nucleotides align to TRBD1. V was clipped by 5 bases and J by 10 bases; unmatched bases: 2. Per the germline V gene, CDR1 is SGHDN and CDR2 is FVKESK. The CDR3 runs 12 residues.

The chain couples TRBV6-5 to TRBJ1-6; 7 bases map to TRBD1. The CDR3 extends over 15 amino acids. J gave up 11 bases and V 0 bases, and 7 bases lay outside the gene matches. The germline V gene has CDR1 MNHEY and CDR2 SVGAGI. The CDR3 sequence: CASSYSTGMDAPLHF. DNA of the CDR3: TGTGCCAGCAGTTACTCGACAGGGATGGATGCACCCCTCCACTTT.

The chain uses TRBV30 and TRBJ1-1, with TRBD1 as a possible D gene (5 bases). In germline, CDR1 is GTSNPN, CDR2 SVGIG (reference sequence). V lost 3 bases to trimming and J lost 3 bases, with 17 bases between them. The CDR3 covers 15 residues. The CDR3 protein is CAWRKKGLADTEAFF. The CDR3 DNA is TGTGCCTGGAGAAAGAAGGGGCTGGCAGACACTGAAGCTTTCTTT.

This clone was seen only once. In DNA, the CDR3 is TGTGCCACCAGCAGGGAATCGGGACTAGCGGATTTCTCCTACGAGCAGTACTTC. It encodes CATSRESGLADFSYEQYF. The V gene is TRBV15, the J gene TRBJ2-7; TRBD2 aligns across 11 bases. After removal of 3 bases from V and 0 bases from J, the junction contained 10 bases not matched to a gene. The CDR3 runs 18 residues. The germline V gene has CDR1 LNHNV and CDR2 YYDKDF (reference sequence).

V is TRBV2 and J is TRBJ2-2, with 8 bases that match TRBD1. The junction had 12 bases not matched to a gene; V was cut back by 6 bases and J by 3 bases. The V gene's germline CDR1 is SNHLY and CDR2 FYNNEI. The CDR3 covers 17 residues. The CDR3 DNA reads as TGTGCCAGCAGGGGGTCTACAGGGGGAGGTCACACCGGGGAGCTGTTTTTT. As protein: CASRGSTGGGHTGELFF.

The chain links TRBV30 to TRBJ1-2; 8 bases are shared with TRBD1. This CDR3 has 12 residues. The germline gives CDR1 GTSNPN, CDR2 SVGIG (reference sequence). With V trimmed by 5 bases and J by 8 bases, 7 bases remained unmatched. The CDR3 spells CAWETGAGGYTF. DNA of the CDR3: TGTGCCTGGGAGACAGGGGCGGGAGGCTACACCTTC.

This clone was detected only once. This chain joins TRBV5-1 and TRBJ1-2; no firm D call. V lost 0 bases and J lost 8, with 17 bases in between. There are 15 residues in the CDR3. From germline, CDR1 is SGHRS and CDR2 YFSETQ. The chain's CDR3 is CASSLVTTGNRGYTF. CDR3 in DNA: TGCGCCAGCAGCTTGGTCACAACGGGTAATAGGGGCTACACCTTC.

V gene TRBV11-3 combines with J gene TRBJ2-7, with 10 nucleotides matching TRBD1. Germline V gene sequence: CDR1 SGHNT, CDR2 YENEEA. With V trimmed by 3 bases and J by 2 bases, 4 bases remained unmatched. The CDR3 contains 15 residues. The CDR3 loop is CASSLGQGSAYEQYF. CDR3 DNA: TGTGCCAGCAGCTTGGGACAGGGGAGCGCCTACGAGCAGTACTTC.

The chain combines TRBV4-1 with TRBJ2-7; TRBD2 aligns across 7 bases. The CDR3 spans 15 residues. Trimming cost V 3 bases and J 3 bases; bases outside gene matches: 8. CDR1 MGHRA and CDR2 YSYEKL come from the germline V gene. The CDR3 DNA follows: TGCGCCAGCAGCCATGGGGGAGGGAGGGGCTACGAGCAGTACTTC. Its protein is CASSHGGGRGYEQYF.

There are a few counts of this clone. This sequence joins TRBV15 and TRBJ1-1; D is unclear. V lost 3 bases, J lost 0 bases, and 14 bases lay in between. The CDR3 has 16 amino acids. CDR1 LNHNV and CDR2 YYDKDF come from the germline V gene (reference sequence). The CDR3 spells CATSSENVGVNTEAFF. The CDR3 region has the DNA TGTGCCACCAGCAGCGAAAACGTCGGAGTGAACACTGAAGCTTTCTTT.

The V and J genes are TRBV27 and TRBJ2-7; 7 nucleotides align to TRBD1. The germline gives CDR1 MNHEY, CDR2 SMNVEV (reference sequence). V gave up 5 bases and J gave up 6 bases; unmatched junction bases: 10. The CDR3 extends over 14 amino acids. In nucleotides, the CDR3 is TGTGCCAGCAGTCCCGGACAGGCCTCTCTCGAGCAGTACTTC. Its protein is CASSPGQASLEQYF.

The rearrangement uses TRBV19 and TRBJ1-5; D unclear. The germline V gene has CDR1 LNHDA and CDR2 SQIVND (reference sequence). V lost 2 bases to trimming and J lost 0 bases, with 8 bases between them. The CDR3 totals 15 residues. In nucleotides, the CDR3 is TGTGCCAGTAGTATACTCAGACATAGCAATCAGCCCCAGCATTTT. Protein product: CASSILRHSNQPQHF.

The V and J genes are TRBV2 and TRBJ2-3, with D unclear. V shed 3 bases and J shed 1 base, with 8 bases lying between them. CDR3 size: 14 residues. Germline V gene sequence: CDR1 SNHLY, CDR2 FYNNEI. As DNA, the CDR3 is TGTGCCAGCAGTGATGTCTTCGGCACAGATACGCAGTATTTT. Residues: CASSDVFGTDTQYF.

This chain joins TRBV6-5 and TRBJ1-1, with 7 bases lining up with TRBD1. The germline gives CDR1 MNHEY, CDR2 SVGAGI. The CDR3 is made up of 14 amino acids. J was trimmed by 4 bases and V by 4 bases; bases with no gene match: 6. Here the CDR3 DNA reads TGTGCCAGCAGTTCAGGGGGTTTCCGCACTGAAGCTTTCTTT. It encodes CASSSGGFRTEAFF.

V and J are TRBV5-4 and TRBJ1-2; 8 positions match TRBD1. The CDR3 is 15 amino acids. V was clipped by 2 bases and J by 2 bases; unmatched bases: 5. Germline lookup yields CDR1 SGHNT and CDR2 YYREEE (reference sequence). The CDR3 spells CASSFLDRGNYGYTF. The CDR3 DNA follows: TGTGCCAGCAGCTTCCTTGACAGGGGAAACTATGGCTACACCTTC.

CDR3 residues: CASTLSVQGYNEQFF. The CDR3 nucleotides are TGTGCCAGCACCCTCTCTGTACAGGGATACAATGAGCAGTTCTTC. This rearrangement joins TRBV7-9 to TRBJ2-1, with D possibly being TRBD1 (6 bases). The V gene's germline CDR1 is SEHNR and CDR2 FQNEAQ (reference sequence). Deletions cut 7 bases from V and 4 bases from J, with 17 bases between. The CDR3 consists of 15 residues.

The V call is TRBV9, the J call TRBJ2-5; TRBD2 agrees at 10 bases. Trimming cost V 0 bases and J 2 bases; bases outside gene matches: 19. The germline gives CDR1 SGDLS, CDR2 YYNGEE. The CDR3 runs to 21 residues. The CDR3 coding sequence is TGTGCCAGCAGCGTAGCACCCCGACCCGGACTAGCGGCGGGCGGGCAAGAGACCCAGTACTTC. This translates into CASSVAPRPGLAAGGQETQYF.

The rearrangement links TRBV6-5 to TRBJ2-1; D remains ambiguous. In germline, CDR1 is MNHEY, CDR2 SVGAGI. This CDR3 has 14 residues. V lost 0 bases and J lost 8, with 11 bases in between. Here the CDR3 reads CASSYSLRLHEQFF. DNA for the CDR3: TGTGCCAGCAGTTACTCCTTGCGGCTGCATGAGCAGTTCTTC.

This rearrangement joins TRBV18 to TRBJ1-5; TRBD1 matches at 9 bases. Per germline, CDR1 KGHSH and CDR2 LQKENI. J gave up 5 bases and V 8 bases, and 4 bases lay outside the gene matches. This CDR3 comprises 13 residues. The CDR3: CASRGQGDQPQHF. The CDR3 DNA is TGTGCCAGCCGGGGACAGGGAGATCAGCCCCAGCATTTT.

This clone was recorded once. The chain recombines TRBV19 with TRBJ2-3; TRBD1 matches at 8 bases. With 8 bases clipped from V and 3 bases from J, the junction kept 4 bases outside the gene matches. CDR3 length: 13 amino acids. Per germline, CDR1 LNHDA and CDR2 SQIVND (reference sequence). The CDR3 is CASSTGVTDTQYF. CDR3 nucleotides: TGTGCCAGTTCGACAGGGGTGACAGATACGCAGTATTTT.

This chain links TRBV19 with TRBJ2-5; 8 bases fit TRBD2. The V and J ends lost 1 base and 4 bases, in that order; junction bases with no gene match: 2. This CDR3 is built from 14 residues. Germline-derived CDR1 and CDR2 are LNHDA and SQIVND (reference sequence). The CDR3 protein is CASSIAGGGETQYF. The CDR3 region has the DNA TGTGCCAGTAGTATAGCGGGAGGGGGAGAGACCCAGTACTTC.

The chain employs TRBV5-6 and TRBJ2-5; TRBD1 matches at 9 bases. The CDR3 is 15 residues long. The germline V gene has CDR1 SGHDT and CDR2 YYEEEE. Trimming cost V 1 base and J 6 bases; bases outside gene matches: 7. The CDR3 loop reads CASSLPGTGRKTQYF. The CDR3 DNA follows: TGTGCCAGCAGCTTGCCAGGGACAGGGCGAAAGACCCAGTACTTC.

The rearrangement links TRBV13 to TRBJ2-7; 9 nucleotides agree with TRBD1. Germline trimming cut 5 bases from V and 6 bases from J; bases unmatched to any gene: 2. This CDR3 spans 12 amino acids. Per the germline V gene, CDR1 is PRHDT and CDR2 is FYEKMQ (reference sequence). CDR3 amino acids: CASSLQGAEQYF. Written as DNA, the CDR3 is TGTGCCAGCAGCCTACAGGGGGCCGAGCAGTACTTC. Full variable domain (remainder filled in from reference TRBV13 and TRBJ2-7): AAGVIQSPRHLIKEKRETATLKCYPIPRHDTVYWYQQGPGQDPQFLISFYEKMQSDKGSIPDRFSAQQFSDYHSELNMSSLELGDSALYFCASSLQGAEQYFGPGTRLTVT.

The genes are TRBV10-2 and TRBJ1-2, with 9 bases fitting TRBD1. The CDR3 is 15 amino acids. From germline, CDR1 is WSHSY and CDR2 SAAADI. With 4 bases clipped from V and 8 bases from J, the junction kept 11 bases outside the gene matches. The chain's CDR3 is CASSGTGVLEYGYTF. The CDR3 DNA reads TGCGCCAGCAGTGGGACAGGGGTACTGGAGTACGGCTACACCTTC.

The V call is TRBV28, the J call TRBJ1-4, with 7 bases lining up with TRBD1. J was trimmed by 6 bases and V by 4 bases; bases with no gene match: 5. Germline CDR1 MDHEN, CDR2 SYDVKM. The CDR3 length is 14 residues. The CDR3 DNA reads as TGTGCCAGCAGTTCGGGACAGCTTTATGAAAAACTGTTTTTT. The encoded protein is CASSSGQLYEKLFF. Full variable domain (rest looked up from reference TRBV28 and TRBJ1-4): DVKVTQSSRYLVKRTGEKVFLECVQDMDHENMFWYRQDPGLGLRLIYFSYDVKMKEKGDIPEGYSVSREKKERFSLILESASTNQTSMYLCASSSGQLYEKLFFGSGTQLSVL.

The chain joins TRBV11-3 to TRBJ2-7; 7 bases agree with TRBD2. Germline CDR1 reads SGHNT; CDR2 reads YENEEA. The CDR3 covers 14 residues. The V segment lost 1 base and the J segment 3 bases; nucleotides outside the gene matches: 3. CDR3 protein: CASSLAGGSYEQYF. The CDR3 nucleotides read TGTGCCAGCAGCTTAGCCGGGGGGAGCTACGAGCAGTACTTC.

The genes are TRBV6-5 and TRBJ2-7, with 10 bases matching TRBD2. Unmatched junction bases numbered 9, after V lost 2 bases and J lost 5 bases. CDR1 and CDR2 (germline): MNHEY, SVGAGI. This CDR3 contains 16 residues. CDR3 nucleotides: TGTGCCAGCAGTTACACTGTGGCTAGCGGGGGCCACGAGCAGTACTTC. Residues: CASSYTVASGGHEQYF.

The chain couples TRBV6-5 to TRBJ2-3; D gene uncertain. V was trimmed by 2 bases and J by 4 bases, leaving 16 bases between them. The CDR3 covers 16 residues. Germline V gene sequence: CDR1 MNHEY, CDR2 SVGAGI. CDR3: CASSYRSQTGADTQYF. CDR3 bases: TGTGCCAGCAGTTACCGGTCCCAAACTGGAGCAGATACGCAGTATTTT.

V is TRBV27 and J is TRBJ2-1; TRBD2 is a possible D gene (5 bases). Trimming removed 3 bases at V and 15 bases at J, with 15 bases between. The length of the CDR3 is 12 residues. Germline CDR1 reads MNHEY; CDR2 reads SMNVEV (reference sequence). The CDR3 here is CASSLGAMSWFF. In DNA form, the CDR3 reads TGTGCCAGCAGTTTGGGAGCAATGTCCTGGTTCTTC.